The rows below give T cell receptor beta chains drawn from one sample of a study of cytomegalovirus exposure and HLA in healthy donors. Clones were sequenced by immunoSEQ multiplex PCR, and TCRdb holds only the in-frame ones, with some missing. Among about 200,000 clones, around 79% were seen once, and the ten largest hold roughly 2%. Sequences were obtained from PBMCs. The receptors were sampled from a man aged 18-30 years in good health and CMV-seronegative. The CDR3 runs from the conserved cysteine through the conserved F or W. A D gene is named only where the DNA matches it firmly. The size field is filled for only some rows; it gives once, few, many or a size class.

J,size,length,D,V,CDR3,DNA
TRBJ2-2,NA,14,NA,TRBV5-6,CASSSGQYTGELFF,TGTGCCAGCAGCTCTGGACAGTACACCGGGGAGCTGTTTTTT
TRBJ2-1,NA,20,NA,TRBV4-2,CASSQEPPRFGSGSYNEQFF,TGTGCCAGCAGCCAAGAACCCCCTCGCTTTGGTTCGGGATCCTACAATGAGCAGTTCTTC
TRBJ2-2,NA,16,TRBD2,TRBV28,CASSSRASGRTGELFF,TGTGCCAGCAGCTCTCGGGCTAGCGGAAGGACCGGGGAGCTGTTTTTT
TRBJ2-1,NA,15,NA,TRBV19,CASSRDSSSYNEQFF,TGTGCCAGTAGCCGGGACTCAAGCTCCTACAATGAGCAGTTCTTC
TRBJ1-2,NA,16,TRBD1,TRBV2,CASSAEGTGELHGYTF,TGTGCCAGCAGTGCCGAGGGGACAGGTGAACTCCATGGCTACACCTTC
TRBJ1-1,NA,12,TRBD1,TRBV2,CASTRGSAEAFF,TGTGCCAGCACCAGGGGGTCGGCTGAAGCTTTCTTT
TRBJ2-7,few,12,NA,TRBV5-5,CASSLAGNEQYF,TGTGCCAGCAGCTTGGCCGGGAACGAGCAGTACTTC
TRBJ1-4,NA,13,NA,TRBV21-1,CARSGGWGEKLFF,TGTGCCAGATCAGGGGGCTGGGGTGAAAAACTGTTTTTT
TRBJ2-5,NA,15,NA,TRBV7-2,CASSPSVYSSETQYF,TGTGCCAGCAGCCCCTCGGTCTATTCATCAGAGACCCAGTACTTC
TRBJ2-3,NA,17,TRBD1,TRBV11-3,CASSLGQGLRYKDTQYF,TGTGCCAGCAGCTTAGGACAGGGGCTACGGTACAAAGATACGCAGTATTTT
TRBJ2-7,NA,12,NA,TRBV30,CAWQGLSYEQYF,TGTGCCTGGCAAGGACTCTCCTACGAGCAGTACTTC
TRBJ2-1,NA,14,TRBD1,TRBV28,CASSPPTGVNEQFF,TGTGCCAGCAGTCCCCCGACAGGGGTCAATGAGCAGTTCTTC
TRBJ1-2,NA,16,TRBD1,TRBV28,CASSPSVGQAPYGYTF,TGTGCCAGCAGCCCTAGTGTCGGACAGGCCCCCTATGGCTACACCTTC
TRBJ2-5,NA,15,TRBD2,TRBV7-2,CASSQGTSGEGEQYF,TGTGCCAGCAGCCAAGGGACTAGCGGGGAGGGGGAGCAGTACTTC
TRBJ1-5,NA,15,NA,TRBV6-1,CASSESRPAGLPQHF,TGTGCCAGCAGTGAGAGTAGACCGGCCGGGTTGCCCCAGCATTTT
TRBJ2-2,NA,14,NA,TRBV30,CAWSQLANTGELFF,TGTGCCTGGAGCCAGCTAGCGAACACCGGGGAGCTGTTTTTT
TRBJ1-2,NA,13,TRBD1,TRBV18,CASSAGTGGSYTF,TGTGCCAGCTCGGCCGGGACAGGGGGCTCCTACACCTTC
TRBJ2-1,NA,13,NA,TRBV5-1,CASSSDPAEAQFF,TGCGCCAGCAGCTCGGATCCTGCGGAAGCGCAGTTCTTC
TRBJ1-3,NA,15,TRBD1,TRBV7-9,CASSHRGHQGNTIYF,TGTGCCAGCAGTCACAGGGGGCATCAGGGAAACACCATATATTTT